The clone carrying this T cell receptor (beta chain) has a handful of counts. Its antigen is unknown. These data originate in a study of cytomegalovirus exposure and HLA in healthy donors. Study findings and constraints: In a later analysis, the majority of CMV-associated beta chains seemingly showed HLA restriction.

A multiplex PCR was run with 60 Vbeta primers and 13 Jbeta primers. The assay was immunoSEQ multiplex PCR, and TCRdb's table has in-frame clones only and misses some. The repertoire holds about 94,000 clones, with roughly 77% as singletons. CDR3 length: 14 amino acids. Trimming took 1 base from V and 3 from J, leaving 10 bases between them. CDR1 and CDR2 from the germline V gene are SNHLY and FYNNEI. This donor's record omits CMV serostatus. The TCR sequence derives from a human donor in good health. The chain is built from TRBV2 and TRBJ2-7, with D possibly matching TRBD1 (5 bases). Sequences were obtained from PBMCs. The CDR3 protein is CASSEESGIYEQYF. In DNA, the CDR3 is TGTGCCAGCAGTGAAGAGTCAGGGATCTACGAGCAGTACTTC.